This T cell receptor beta chain was recorded in a study of CD8+CD57+ T cells in acquired aplastic anemia. About the study: The sorted CD4+ and CD8+ cells yielded an average around 3.4 ug of DNA.

This clonotype was found many times. The patients chosen for sequencing had shown expansion of CD8+CD57+ cells (detected by flow cytometry). Therapy had not been given to patients before blood sampling. TCR beta VDJ combinations and CDR3 sequences were profiled from genomic DNA. Each CDR3 protein is one row after TCRdb ran MiXCR on the reads. This repertoire shows 450,000 to 550,000 distinct CDR3 sequences, approximately 32% found once; its top ten account for around 0.82%. The length of the CDR3 is 14 residues. Trimming shortened V by 1 base and J by 4 bases, and 5 bases separated the two germline ends. Germline V lookup: CDR1 LGHNA, CDR2 YSLEER.

What was sequenced was sorted CD4+, CD8+, or CD8+CD57+ T cells (not recorded which) from PBMCs. The receptor comes from a human donor with aplastic anemia. The rearrangement links TRBV4-3 to TRBJ1-6; unclear D gene. Here the CDR3 DNA reads TGCGCCAGCAGCCAAGCTAGATATAATTCACCCCTCCACTTT. Its protein is CASSQARYNSPLHF.